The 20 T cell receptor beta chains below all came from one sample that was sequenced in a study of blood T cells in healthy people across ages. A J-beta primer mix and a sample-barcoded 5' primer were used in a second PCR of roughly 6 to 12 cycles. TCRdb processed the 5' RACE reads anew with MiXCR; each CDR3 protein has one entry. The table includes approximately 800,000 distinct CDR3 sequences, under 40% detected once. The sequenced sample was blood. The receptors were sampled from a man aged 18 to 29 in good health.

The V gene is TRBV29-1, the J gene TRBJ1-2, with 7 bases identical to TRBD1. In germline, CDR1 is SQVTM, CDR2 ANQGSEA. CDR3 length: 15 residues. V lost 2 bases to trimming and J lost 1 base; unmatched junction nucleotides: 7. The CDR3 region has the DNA TGCAGCGTTGAACCGCCAGGGGGACTTAACTATGGCTACACCTTC. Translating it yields CSVEPPGGLNYGYTF.

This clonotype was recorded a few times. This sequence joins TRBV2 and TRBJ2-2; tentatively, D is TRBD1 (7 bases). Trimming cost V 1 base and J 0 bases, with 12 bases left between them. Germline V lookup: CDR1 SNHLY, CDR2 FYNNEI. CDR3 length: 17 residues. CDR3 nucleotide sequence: TGTGCCAGCAGTGAAGGCGGGACAGCTACGAACACCGGGGAGCTGTTTTTT. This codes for CASSEGGTATNTGELFF.

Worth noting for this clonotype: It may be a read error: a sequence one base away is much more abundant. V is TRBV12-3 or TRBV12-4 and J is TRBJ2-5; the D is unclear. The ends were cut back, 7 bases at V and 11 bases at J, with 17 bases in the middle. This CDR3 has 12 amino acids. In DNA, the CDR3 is TGTGCCAGCATCCTTAGTAACAATGAGCAGTACTTC. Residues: CASILSNNEQYF.

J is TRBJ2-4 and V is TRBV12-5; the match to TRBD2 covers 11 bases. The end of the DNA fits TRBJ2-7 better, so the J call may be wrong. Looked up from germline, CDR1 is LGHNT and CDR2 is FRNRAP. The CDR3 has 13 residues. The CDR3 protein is CASGTSGGDEQYF. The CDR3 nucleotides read TGTGCTAGTGGTACTAGCGGGGGTGACGAGCAGTACTTC.

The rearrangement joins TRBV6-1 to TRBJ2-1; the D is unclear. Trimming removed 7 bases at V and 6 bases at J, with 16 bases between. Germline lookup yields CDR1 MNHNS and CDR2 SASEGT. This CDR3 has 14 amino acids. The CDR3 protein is CASTISVGFNEQFF. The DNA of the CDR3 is TGTGCCAGCACCATAAGTGTGGGGTTCAATGAGCAGTTCTTC.

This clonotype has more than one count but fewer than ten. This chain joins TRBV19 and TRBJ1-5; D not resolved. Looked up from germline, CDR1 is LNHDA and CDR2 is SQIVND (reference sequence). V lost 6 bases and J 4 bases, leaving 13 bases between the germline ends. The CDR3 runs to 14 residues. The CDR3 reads CASSFRSLNQPQHF. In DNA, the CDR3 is TGTGCCAGTAGCTTCCGGAGTCTAAATCAGCCCCAGCATTTT. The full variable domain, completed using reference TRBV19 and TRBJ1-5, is DGGITQSPKYLFRKEGQNVTLSCEQNLNHDAMYWYRQDPGQGLRLIYYSQIVNDFQKGDIAEGYSVSREKKESFPLTVTSAQKNPTAFYLCASSFRSLNQPQHFGDGTRLSIL.

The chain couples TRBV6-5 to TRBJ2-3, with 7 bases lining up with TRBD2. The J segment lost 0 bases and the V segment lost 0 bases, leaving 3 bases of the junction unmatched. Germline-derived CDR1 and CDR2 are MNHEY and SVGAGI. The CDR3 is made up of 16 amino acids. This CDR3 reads CASSYSWGGSTDTQYF. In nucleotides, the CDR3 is TGTGCCAGCAGTTACTCATGGGGGGGGAGCACAGATACGCAGTATTTT.

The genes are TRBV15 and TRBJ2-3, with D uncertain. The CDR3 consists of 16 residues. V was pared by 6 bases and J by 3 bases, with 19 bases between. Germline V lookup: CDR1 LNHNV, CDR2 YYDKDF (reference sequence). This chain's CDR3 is CATRRIAVSSTDTQYF. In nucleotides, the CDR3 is TGTGCCACCAGAAGGATAGCAGTGTCATCGACAGATACGCAGTATTTT.

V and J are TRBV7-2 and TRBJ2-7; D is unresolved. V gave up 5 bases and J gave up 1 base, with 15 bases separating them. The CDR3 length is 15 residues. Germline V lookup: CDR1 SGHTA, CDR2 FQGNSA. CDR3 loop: CASSPEHKVSYEQYF. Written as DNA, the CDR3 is TGTGCCAGCAGCCCCGAACACAAGGTGTCCTACGAGCAGTACTTC.

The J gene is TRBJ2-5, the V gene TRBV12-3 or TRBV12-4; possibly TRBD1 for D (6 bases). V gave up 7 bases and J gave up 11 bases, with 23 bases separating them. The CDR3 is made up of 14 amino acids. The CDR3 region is CASTLRGIDNEQYF. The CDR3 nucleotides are TGTGCCAGCACTCTAAGGGGGATCGACAATGAGCAGTACTTC.

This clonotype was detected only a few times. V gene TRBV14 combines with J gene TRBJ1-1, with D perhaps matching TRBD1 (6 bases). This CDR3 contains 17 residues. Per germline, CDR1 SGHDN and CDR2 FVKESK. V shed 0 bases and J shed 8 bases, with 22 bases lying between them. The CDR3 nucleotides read TGTGCCAGCAGCCAAGATTTGAATCGCTTACAGGGTTTCGAAGCTTTCTTT. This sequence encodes CASSQDLNRLQGFEAFF.

CDR3 nucleotide sequence: TGTGCCAGCTCCCAGGGGCCAGGGGTGAACACTGAAGCTTTCTTT. It codes for CASSQGPGVNTEAFF. The chain links TRBV3-1 to TRBJ1-1, with a weak D call TRBD1 (6 bases). V was cut by 8 bases and J by 0 bases, with 16 bases left in between. The CDR3 has 15 residues. Germline V gene data show CDR1 as LGHDT and CDR2 as YNNKEL (reference sequence).

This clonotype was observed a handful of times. Written as DNA, the CDR3 is TGTGCCAGCAGCCAGGGAGGGCGGGAAAAACTGTTTTTT. It translates to CASSQGGREKLFF. The chain couples TRBV7-2 to TRBJ1-4; D is possibly TRBD1 (5 bases). Germline-derived CDR1 and CDR2 are SGHTA and FQGNSA. The CDR3 spans 13 residues. The germline V and J ends were trimmed by 5 bases and 8 bases, with 12 bases remaining between them.

The CDR3 DNA is TGTGCCAGCAGTTTACAGGGGGCAACTAATGAAAAACTGTTTTTT. Translation: CASSLQGATNEKLFF. The V and J genes are TRBV28 and TRBJ1-4, with 7 bases that match TRBD1. V lost 2 bases and J lost 0; bases outside the gene matches: 0. The CDR3 sequence is 15 residues long. The germline V gene encodes CDR1 MDHEN and CDR2 SYDVKM.

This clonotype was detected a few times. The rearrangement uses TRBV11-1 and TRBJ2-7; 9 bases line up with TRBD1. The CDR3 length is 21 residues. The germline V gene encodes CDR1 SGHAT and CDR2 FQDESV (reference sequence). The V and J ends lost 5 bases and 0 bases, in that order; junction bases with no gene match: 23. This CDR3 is CASSEPTGGRLRLLSSYEQYF. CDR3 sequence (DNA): TGTGCCAGCAGCGAACCTACAGGGGGCCGATTAAGATTACTAAGCTCCTACGAGCAGTACTTC.

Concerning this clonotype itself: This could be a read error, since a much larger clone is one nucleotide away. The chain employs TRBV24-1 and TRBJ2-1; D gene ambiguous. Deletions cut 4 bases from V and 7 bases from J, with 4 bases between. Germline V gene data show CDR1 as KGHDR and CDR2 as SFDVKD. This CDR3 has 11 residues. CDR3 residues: CATSDPNEQFF. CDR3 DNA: TGTGCCACCAGTGACCCTAATGAGCAGTTCTTC.

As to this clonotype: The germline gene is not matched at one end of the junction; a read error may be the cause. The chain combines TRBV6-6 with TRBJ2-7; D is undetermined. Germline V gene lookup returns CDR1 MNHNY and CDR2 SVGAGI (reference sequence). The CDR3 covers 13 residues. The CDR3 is CAGSFIYSYEQYF. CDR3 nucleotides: TGTGCCGGCAGTTTCATCTACTCCTACGAGCAGTACTTC.

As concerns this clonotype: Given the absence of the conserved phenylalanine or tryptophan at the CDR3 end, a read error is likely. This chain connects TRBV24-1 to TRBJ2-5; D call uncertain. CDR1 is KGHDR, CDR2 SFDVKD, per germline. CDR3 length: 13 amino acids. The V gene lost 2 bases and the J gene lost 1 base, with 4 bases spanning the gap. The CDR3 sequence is CATSDSLQETQYS. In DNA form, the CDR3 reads TGTGCCACCAGTGATTCCCTCCAAGAGACCCAGTACTCC.

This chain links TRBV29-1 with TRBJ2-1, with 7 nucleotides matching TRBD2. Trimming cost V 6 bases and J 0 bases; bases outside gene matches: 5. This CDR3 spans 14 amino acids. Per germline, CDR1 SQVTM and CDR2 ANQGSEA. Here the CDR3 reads CSVSGEASYNEQFF. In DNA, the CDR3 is TGCAGCGTGAGCGGGGAGGCCTCCTACAATGAGCAGTTCTTC.

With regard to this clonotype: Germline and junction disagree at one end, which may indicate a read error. CDR3 sequence (DNA): TGTGCCAGCAGCCTTAGGGGGGCTGGGGTCAACGTCCTGACTTTC. Translating it yields CASSLRGAGVNVLTF. The V and J genes are TRBV3-1 and TRBJ2-6; D may be TRBD1 or TRBD2 (6 bases each). The CDR3 runs to 15 residues. Germline V gene data show CDR1 as LGHDT and CDR2 as YNNKEL (reference sequence).